Sequencing of this T cell receptor beta chain was carried out in a study of T cells expressing NK-cell markers. Study-wide results and caveats: In roughly six donors, dominant CD3+CD56+NKG2C+ clonotypes ranked among the top 10 CD8+ clonotypes.

Of note for this clonotype: Its antigen is currently unknown.

Researchers built TCR beta cDNA using 5'RACE template switching with UMIs. TCRdb reanalyzed the 5' RACE reads, giving one entry per CDR3 protein sequence and no DNA. The table gives some 120,000 distinct CDR3 sequences; the top ten clones make up roughly 18% of it. CDR3 length: 16 amino acids. Germline lookup yields CDR1 MRHNA and CDR2 SNTAGT. V is TRBV6-4 and J is TRBJ2-6; the TCRdb D gene call, TRBD1, has no DNA to confirm it. This clonotype was obtained from a woman aged 18-70 years in good health. Material: blood T cells: a sorted CD56 or NKG2C T cell subset, CD4+ or CD8+ T cells, or bulk PBMC T cells (not recorded which). The CDR3 is CASSVDGGGGANVLTF.